Here is one T cell receptor beta chain with its context. What it binds is unknown. The entry originates in a study of blood T cells in healthy people across ages. Study-level findings and limits: More naive CD4+ cells and higher diversity were found in long-lived than in aged donors.

Together with a sample-barcoded 5' primer, a J-beta primer mix was included in a second PCR lasting about 6 to 11 cycles. Each TCR beta cDNA got a 12-nucleotide random molecular identifier. TCRdb processed the 5' RACE reads anew with MiXCR; each CDR3 protein has one entry. This table has hundreds of thousands of distinct CDR3 sequences, 44% appearing once. Isolated PBMCs totaled at least 7 million in each sample. Sequencing was done on a sample of blood. This receptor was taken from a man in his 60s in good health.

The CDR3 sequence is CASSQGLNEKLFF. For the CDR3, the DNA is TGTGCCAGCTCACAAGGGTTGAATGAAAAACTGTTTTTT. The chain combines TRBV18 with TRBJ1-4; no firm D call. CDR3 size: 13 residues. V lost 4 bases to trimming and J lost 5 bases, with 8 bases between them. CDR1 is KGHSH, CDR2 LQKENI, per germline.